This T cell receptor beta chain was sequenced during a study of cytomegalovirus exposure and HLA in healthy donors. With 60 Vbeta and 13 Jbeta primers, the PCR was carried out. Only in-frame clones appear in the TCRdb table, and some are missing; sequencing was by immunoSEQ multiplex PCR. This sample has about 130,000 clones, with roughly 78% found just once. Concerning this clone itself: No antigen is known for it.

Overall study findings and caveats: Later on, analysis showed that most CMV-associated TCR beta chains appeared to be HLA-restricted.

The receptor was isolated from a middle-aged man in good health and CMV-seropositive. Source material: PBMCs.

This chain's CDR3 is CASSSPQAENTGELFF. For the CDR3, the DNA is TGCGCCAGCAGCTCCCCTCAAGCGGAGAACACCGGGGAGCTGTTTTTT. The chain links TRBV5-1 to TRBJ2-2; TRBD2 might be the D (5 bases). This CDR3 contains 16 residues. Germline V CDR1 and CDR2: SGHRS, YFSETQ. V was trimmed by 3 bases and J by 1 base, leaving 13 bases between them.